This T cell receptor (beta chain) was found in a study of blood T cell repertoires in COVID-19. Study-level background: Italy, Spain and the United States were the sources of the convalescent and acute COVID-19 samples.

V was shortened by 4 bases and J by 4 bases, with 11 bases between the two germline ends. Germline V CDR1 and CDR2: LGHDT, YNNKEL (reference sequence). This CDR3 has 13 amino acids. Clones were sequenced by immunoSEQ multiplex PCR, and TCRdb holds only the in-frame ones, with some missing. The sample has 200,000 to 250,000 clones, approximately 78% seen once. This sequence originates from a woman aged 18-29 years with acute or convalescent COVID-19. This sequence joins TRBV3-1 (or the pseudogene TRBV3-2) and TRBJ2-7; a possible D gene is TRBD2 (6 bases). The sample consisted of peripheral blood. This CDR3 is CASSLKGLYEQYF. The CDR3 bases are TGTGCCAGCAGCCTCAAGGGACTGTACGAGCAGTACTTC.